This entry is about one T cell receptor beta chain. The antigen is unknown. Germline V CDR1 and CDR2: SGHRS, YFSETQ. The CDR3 contains 15 residues. Trimming at V came to 1 base and at J to 6 bases, leaving 4 bases not matched to a gene. The data derive from a study of cytotoxic CD8 clonotypes in ibrutinib-treated CLL. Study-level points and caveats: Upon ibrutinib response clonality rose, and upon progression it fell back toward baseline.

Here immunoSEQ multiplex PCR was the method, and the copy in TCRdb shows in-frame clones only, minus some. The sample records tens of thousands of clones, 75% to 85% being singletons. Here the sequenced sample was PBMCs, taken after 12 months of ibrutinib treatment. The receptor comes from a human donor with chronic lymphocytic leukemia. The gene calls are TRBV5-1 and TRBJ2-1; 10 bases are shared with TRBD2. CDR3 residues: CASSLPASGGNEQFF. CDR3 bases: TGCGCCAGCAGCTTGCCGGCTAGCGGGGGCAATGAGCAGTTCTTC. Drawing the rest from reference TRBV5-1 and TRBJ2-1, the complete variable domain is KAGVTQTPRYLIKTRGQQVTLSCSPISGHRSVSWYQQTPGQGLQFLFEYFSETQRNKGNFPGRFSGRQFSNSRSEMNVSTLELGDSALYLCASSLPASGGNEQFFGPGTRLTVL.